Listed here are 29 T cell receptor beta chains from one sample, sequenced in a study of blood T cell repertoires in COVID-19. Repertoires were generated with immunoSEQ multiplex PCR, while TCRdb's copy carries only in-frame clones and drops some. Of tens of thousands of clones listed, about 83% are singletons. The sample consisted of peripheral blood. The source is a human donor in a cohort sampled during active COVID-19.

The chain couples TRBV3-1 (or the pseudogene TRBV3-2) to TRBJ1-1, with D possibly TRBD1 on 6 matching bases. This CDR3 spans 12 amino acids. V lost 5 bases and J 8 bases, leaving 12 bases between the germline ends. In germline, CDR1 is LGHDT, CDR2 YNNKEL (reference sequence). CDR3 DNA: TGTGCCAGCAGCTGGGCCGGACAGGAAGCTTTCTTT. Amino acids: CASSWAGQEAFF.

This rearrangement joins TRBV4-2 to TRBJ2-1; the D gene is possibly TRBD2 (5 bases). The CDR3 contains 14 residues. The germline V gene has CDR1 LGHNA and CDR2 YNFKEQ. V lost 8 bases and J 1 base, leaving 12 bases between the germline ends. In DNA, the CDR3 is TGTGCCAGCGGACTGGGGTCGTCCTACAATGAGCAGTTCTTC. Amino acid sequence: CASGLGSSYNEQFF.

The V call is TRBV11-2, the J call TRBJ1-3; perhaps TRBD1 as D (5 bases). The CDR3 runs to 15 residues. Germline assignment: CDR1 SGHAT and CDR2 FQNNGV. The ends were cut back, 3 bases at V and 0 bases at J, with 9 bases in the middle. The CDR3 sequence is CASSLGLTSGNTIYF. The DNA for the CDR3 is TGTGCCAGCAGCTTGGGACTGACCTCTGGAAACACCATATATTTT.

This chain joins TRBV5-3 and TRBJ2-2; 8 bases are a match to TRBD2. TRBV5-3 is annotated as an ORF whose role is uncertain. This CDR3 has 16 residues. The CDR3 is CPRPWGPGGKLGELFF. CDR3 bases: TGTCCCCGACCCTGGGGGCCGGGGGGGAAATTAGGGGAGCTGTTTTTT.

In DNA form, the CDR3 reads TGTGCCAGCTCACCACGGGACTTGGCCGAGCAGTACTTC. Amino acid sequence: CASSPRDLAEQYF. The V and J genes are TRBV18 and TRBJ2-7, with a tentative D call TRBD2 (6 bases). This CDR3 is built from 13 residues. From germline, CDR1 is KGHSH and CDR2 LQKENI. Trimming cost V 1 base and J 6 bases, with 10 bases left between them.

The gene calls are TRBV2 and TRBJ1-2; 7 bases are a match to TRBD1. The CDR3 sequence is 13 residues long. Looked up from germline, CDR1 is SNHLY and CDR2 is FYNNEI. The junction had 3 bases not matched to a gene; V was cut back by 5 bases and J by 3 bases. CDR3 region: CASSPGTDYGYTF. In DNA, the CDR3 is TGTGCCAGCAGTCCCGGGACAGACTATGGCTACACCTTC. The entire variable domain, with the rest obtained from reference TRBV2 and TRBJ1-2, is as follows: EPEVTQTPSHQVTQMGQEVILRCVPISNHLYFYWYRQILGQKVEFLVSFYNNEISEKSEIFDDQFSVERPDGSNFTLKIRSTKLEDSAMYFCASSPGTDYGYTFGSGTRLTVV.

The chain recombines TRBV28 with TRBJ1-4; weak D call: TRBD1 (5 bases). This CDR3 region has 15 residues. The V and J ends lost 3 bases and 8 bases respectively, with 16 bases between them. Germline loops: CDR1 MDHEN, CDR2 SYDVKM. In DNA form, the CDR3 reads TGTGCCAGCAGTTTGGCTCAGGGAGGAGGGGAAAAACTGTTTTTT. As protein: CASSLAQGGGEKLFF. Combining the CDR3 with reference TRBV28 and TRBJ1-4 gives the whole variable domain DVKVTQSSRYLVKRTGEKVFLECVQDMDHENMFWYRQDPGLGLRLIYFSYDVKMKEKGDIPEGYSVSREKKERFSLILESASTNQTSMYLCASSLAQGGGEKLFFGSGTQLSVL.

This rearrangement joins TRBV6-5 to TRBJ2-1, with 8 bases fitting TRBD2. The germline CDR1 and CDR2 sequences are MNHEY and SVGAGI. The CDR3 loop spans 15 amino acids. The V and J ends lost 2 bases and 3 bases, in that order; junction bases with no gene match: 3. In DNA, the CDR3 is TGTGCCAGCAGTTACCCGGGGGGGGGCTACAATGAGCAGTTCTTC. This encodes CASSYPGGGYNEQFF.

The chain employs TRBV5-4 and TRBJ2-7; 8 bases line up with TRBD1. V shed 3 bases and J 1 base; nucleotides not matched to a gene: 6. CDR1 is SGHNT and CDR2 is YYREEE in the germline V gene (reference sequence). The CDR3 sequence is 15 residues long. The CDR3 nucleotides read TGTGCCAGCAGCTCTGTCGGACAGGGTTCCTACGAGCAGTACTTC. Encoded protein: CASSSVGQGSYEQYF.

V and J are TRBV5-6 and TRBJ2-4, with 9 bases fitting TRBD2. The V gene end was trimmed by 3 bases and the J gene end by 3 bases; junction bases not matched to a gene: 7. This CDR3 contains 16 residues. The germline V gene has CDR1 SGHDT and CDR2 YYEEEE. CDR3 residues: CASSYSGGPLKNIQYF. The CDR3 DNA sequence: TGTGCCAGCAGCTATAGCGGGGGCCCCCTCAAAAACATTCAGTACTTC.

The genes are TRBV30 and TRBJ2-7, with 8 bases matching TRBD1. Trimming removed 4 bases from V and 2 bases from J; junction bases left unmatched: 7. The CDR3 extends over 14 amino acids. Germline V lookup: CDR1 GTSNPN, CDR2 SVGIG (reference sequence). CDR3 sequence reads: CAWMRAGGTYEQYF. DNA for the CDR3: TGTGCCTGGATGAGAGCAGGGGGCACCTACGAGCAGTACTTC.

The V call is TRBV6-2 or TRBV6-3, the J call TRBJ1-5, with unresolved D. Germline V gene data show CDR1 as MNHEY and CDR2 as SVGEGT. Trimming cost V 0 bases and J 0 bases, with 9 bases left between them. The CDR3 runs to 16 residues. This CDR3 reads CASSYSLFGSNQPQHF. For the CDR3, the DNA is TGTGCCAGCAGTTACTCTCTATTCGGTAGCAATCAGCCCCAGCATTTT.

The chain recombines TRBV28 with TRBJ1-2; D is possibly TRBD1 (5 bases). The CDR3 runs 16 residues. Looked up from germline, CDR1 is MDHEN and CDR2 is SYDVKM. Trimming pared 6 bases from V and 2 bases from J, leaving 19 bases between. The CDR3 DNA follows: TGTGCCAGCAGGGAGACAGTGCCTGGGGCCAACTATGGCTACACCTTC. It codes for CASRETVPGANYGYTF.

The chain is built from TRBV13 and TRBJ2-3; 7 bases line up with TRBD2. Unmatched junction bases numbered 8, after V lost 0 bases and J lost 2 bases. CDR1 PRHDT and CDR2 FYEKMQ come from the germline V gene (reference sequence). This CDR3 is built from 17 residues. The CDR3 loop reads CASSLGRTRFSTDTQYF. Written as DNA, the CDR3 is TGTGCCAGCAGCTTAGGGAGGACTAGATTTTCCACAGATACGCAGTATTTT.

V and J are TRBV10-3 and TRBJ2-5; D is possibly TRBD1 (5 bases). Trimming stripped 0 bases from V and 4 bases from J, with 6 bases between. The CDR3 is 13 amino acids. CDR1 is ENHRY and CDR2 is SYGVKD in the germline V gene. CDR3 nucleotide sequence: TGTGCCATCAGTGAGTCGGGGCGAGAGACCCAGTACTTC. It encodes CAISESGRETQYF.

The chain combines TRBV28 with TRBJ2-1; D uncertain. This CDR3 is built from 13 residues. Germline V lookup: CDR1 MDHEN, CDR2 SYDVKM. Trimming took 4 bases from V and 0 from J, leaving 4 bases between them. DNA for the CDR3: TGTGCCAGCAGTTCAGGCTCCTACAATGAGCAGTTCTTC. It encodes CASSSGSYNEQFF.

The chain joins TRBV4-1 to TRBJ2-3; 8 bases are a match to TRBD2. V lost 0 bases to trimming and J lost 3 bases; unmatched junction nucleotides: 11. The CDR3 covers 18 residues. Germline CDR1 is MGHRA and CDR2 is YSYEKL. CDR3 region: CASSQERSGGVGTDTQYF. Here the CDR3 DNA reads TGCGCCAGCAGCCAAGAAAGGTCCGGGGGGGTGGGAACAGATACGCAGTATTTT.

The chain uses TRBV6-1 and TRBJ1-2, with D maybe TRBD1 (6 bases). CDR1 MNHNS and CDR2 SASEGT come from the germline V gene. Trimming removed 2 bases at V and 4 bases at J, with 8 bases between. This CDR3 region has 13 residues. The CDR3 sequence is CASSEKQGYGYTF. The CDR3 coding sequence is TGTGCCAGCAGTGAAAAACAGGGCTATGGCTACACCTTC.

The V and J genes are TRBV5-4 and TRBJ2-4; 7 nucleotides align to TRBD2. This CDR3 has 14 residues. V was pared by 1 base and J by 7 bases, with 5 bases of the junction left unmatched. Germline CDR1 is SGHNT and CDR2 is YYREEE (reference sequence). CDR3 DNA sequence: TGTGCCAGCAGCTTGTGGGGGGGTTTTAACATTCAGTACTTC. Its translation: CASSLWGGFNIQYF.

The rearrangement uses TRBV5-1 and TRBJ2-5, with D hard to call. Germline CDR1 SGHRS, CDR2 YFSETQ. Trimming took 0 bases from V and 1 from J, leaving 4 bases between them. This CDR3 is 13 amino acids long. DNA of the CDR3: TGCGCCAGCAGCTTGGAAGCCCAAGAGACCCAGTACTTC. This encodes CASSLEAQETQYF. Full variable domain (remainder filled in from reference TRBV5-1 and TRBJ2-5): KAGVTQTPRYLIKTRGQQVTLSCSPISGHRSVSWYQQTPGQGLQFLFEYFSETQRNKGNFPGRFSGRQFSNSRSEMNVSTLELGDSALYLCASSLEAQETQYFGPGTRLLVL.

The chain has TRBV11-2 and TRBJ2-1, with D maybe TRBD2 (6 bases). V was cut by 5 bases and J by 7 bases, with 18 bases left in between. This CDR3 spans 15 amino acids. CDR1 is SGHAT, CDR2 FQNNGV, per germline. As DNA, the CDR3 is TGTGCCAGCAGCCCCTTAGCGGCCCAAGGGAATGAGCAGTTCTTC. This sequence encodes CASSPLAAQGNEQFF.

This chain links TRBV6-6 with TRBJ2-7, with D perhaps matching TRBD2 (5 bases). V lost 11 bases and J lost 0, with 14 bases in between. Germline CDR1 and CDR2: MNHNY and SVGAGI (reference sequence). The CDR3 runs 13 residues. The CDR3 DNA reads TGTGCCGCCCGGACTTCTGGCTCCTACGAGCAGTACTTC. Its protein product is CAARTSGSYEQYF.

This clone showed up just a few times. The chain combines TRBV7-2 with TRBJ2-5; 8 bases agree with TRBD1. The CDR3 is made up of 17 amino acids. With 5 bases clipped from V and 4 bases from J, the junction kept 15 bases outside the gene matches. Germline CDR1 is SGHTA and CDR2 is FQGNSA. The DNA of the CDR3 is TGTGCCAGCAGCCTGGTGGGCGAATGGGACAGGCGAGAGACCCAGTACTTC. Amino acid sequence: CASSLVGEWDRRETQYF.

V is TRBV27 and J is TRBJ2-7, with TRBD1 matching over 9 bases. CDR1 and CDR2 from the germline V gene are MNHEY and SMNVEV (reference sequence). The V and J ends lost 6 bases and 0 bases, in that order; junction bases with no gene match: 6. This CDR3 spans 15 amino acids. The CDR3 DNA sequence: TGTGCCAGCAGAACCGGGACAGGGAGCTCCTACGAGCAGTACTTC. This encodes CASRTGTGSSYEQYF.

This clone has just one count. The rearrangement joins TRBV19 to TRBJ2-1, with D possibly being TRBD2 (6 bases). CDR1 and CDR2 (germline): LNHDA, SQIVND (reference sequence). Trimming stripped 4 bases from V and 0 bases from J, with 13 bases between. The CDR3 length is 16 residues. CDR3 region: CASSSQRVSSYNEQFF. The CDR3 DNA reads TGTGCCAGTAGTAGCCAGCGGGTGAGCTCCTACAATGAGCAGTTCTTC. Full variable domain (remainder filled in from reference TRBV19 and TRBJ2-1): DGGITQSPKYLFRKEGQNVTLSCEQNLNHDAMYWYRQDPGQGLRLIYYSQIVNDFQKGDIAEGYSVSREKKESFPLTVTSAQKNPTAFYLCASSSQRVSSYNEQFFGPGTRLTVL.

J is TRBJ1-4 and V is TRBV5-6, with D uncertain. Germline CDR1 and CDR2: SGHDT and YYEEEE. The V end was cut by 4 bases, the J end by 2 bases, with 12 bases between. This CDR3 region has 15 residues. The CDR3 sequence: CASSPSRGTNEKLFF. The CDR3 region has the DNA TGTGCCAGCAGCCCCAGCCGGGGTACTAATGAAAAACTGTTTTTT.

J is TRBJ2-3 and V is TRBV6-5; 7 bases are shared with TRBD2. The CDR3 is made up of 15 amino acids. Germline CDR1 is MNHEY and CDR2 is SVGAGI. V dropped 4 bases and J dropped 2; count of bases not matched to a gene: 6. CDR3 residues: CASSFAGDPTDTQYF. DNA for the CDR3: TGTGCCAGCAGTTTTGCGGGGGATCCCACAGATACGCAGTATTTT.

The chain has TRBV30 and TRBJ2-7; 9 nucleotides match TRBD2. Germline V lookup: CDR1 GTSNPN, CDR2 SVGIG (reference sequence). The CDR3 has 13 amino acids. V lost 1 base, J lost 6 bases, and 4 bases stayed unmatched. The CDR3 here is CAWSGGRDVEQYF. CDR3 nucleotides: TGTGCCTGGAGTGGCGGGAGGGATGTCGAGCAGTACTTC.

The chain has TRBV27 and TRBJ2-1, with 9 nucleotides matching TRBD1. V lost 6 bases and J lost 5; bases outside the gene matches: 11. Per the germline V gene, CDR1 is MNHEY and CDR2 is SMNVEV (reference sequence). The CDR3 is made up of 16 amino acids. CDR3 protein: CASRTLGTGWDNEQFF. The CDR3 bases are TGTGCCAGCAGGACCCTCGGGACAGGGTGGGACAATGAGCAGTTCTTC.